A selection of T cell receptor beta chains follows, all from one sample in a study of post-analysis software for immune sequencing data. TCRdb processed the PCR reads anew with MiXCR; each CDR3 protein has one entry. This table holds about 540,000 distinct CDR3 sequences, around a third found once. The specimen was blood. All receptors come from a girl aged 2-17 years with multiple sclerosis. The CDR3 runs from the conserved cysteine through the conserved F or W. Each record gives: clone size, D gene, V gene, J gene, CDR3 protein, CDR3 DNA. A D gene is named only where the DNA matches it firmly. For some rows the clone size is stated as once, few or many, or as a class when expanded; others skip it.

few	TRBD1	TRBV15	TRBJ2-3	CATSRGDRGLPDTQYF	TGTGCCACCAGCAGAGGGGACAGGGGGCTTCCAGATACGCAGTATTTT
-	TRBD2	TRBV20-1	TRBJ2-7	CSVPGLVMGEQYF	TGCAGTGTGCCGGGACTAGTGATGGGCGAGCAGTACTTC
few	-	TRBV10-2	TRBJ1-5	CASSESRNQPQHF	TGCGCCAGCAGTGAATCCAGGAATCAGCCCCAGCATTTT
-	-	TRBV7-9	TRBJ2-1	CASSTDLTEQFF	TGTGCCAGCAGCACCGACCTGACTGAGCAGTTCTTC
-	TRBD1	TRBV9	TRBJ1-6	CASRGTDPNSPLHF	TGTGCCAGCAGGGGGACAGACCCGAATTCACCCCTCCACTTT
-	-	TRBV5-5	TRBJ1-5	CASSFGSGNQPQHF	TGTGCCAGCAGCTTCGGAAGTGGCAATCAGCCCCAGCATTTT
-	-	TRBV9	TRBJ2-5	CASSERDSYNEQYF	TGTGCCAGCAGTGAACGGGACTCTTACAATGAGCAGTACTTC
-	-	TRBV28	TRBJ2-3	CASSLIRGGDTQYF	TGTGCCAGCAGTTTGATAAGGGGAGGAGATACGCAGTATTTT
few	TRBD1	TRBV7-9	TRBJ1-5	CASSPGTGDPPQHF	TGTGCCAGCAGCCCGGGGACAGGGGATCCGCCCCAGCATTTT
-	-	TRBV2	TRBJ2-7	CASKSSYERYF	TGTGCCAGCAAAAGCTCCTACGAGCGGTACTTC
-	-	TRBV5-1	TRBJ2-5	CASSLSLQGKETQYF	TGCGCCAGCAGCTTGAGTCTCCAGGGCAAAGAGACCCAGTACTTC
-	-	TRBV4-1	TRBJ1-6	CASSQTQGGNSPLHF	TGCGCCAGCAGCCAGACCCAGGGAGGCAATTCACCCCTCCACTTT
few	TRBD1	TRBV9	TRBJ2-3	CASSAGQSAQYF	TGTGCCAGCAGCGCGGGACAGAGTGCGCAGTATTTT
many	-	TRBV7-9	TRBJ2-1	CASSIGTTAGSNEQFF	TGTGCCAGCAGCATAGGGACAACCGCTGGGAGCAATGAGCAGTTCTTC
-	TRBD1	TRBV20-1	TRBJ1-5	CSARSDRVGAQHF	TGCAGTGCCAGAAGCGACAGGGTGGGCGCCCAGCATTTT
-	TRBD2	TRBV20-1	TRBJ2-1	CSAKSLAGASRGNEQFF	TGCAGTGCTAAGTCGCTAGCGGGGGCCTCCAGGGGCAATGAGCAGTTCTTC
few	TRBD1	TRBV29-1	TRBJ1-4	CSVGQGSEKLFF	TGCAGCGTGGGACAGGGGTCTGAAAAACTGTTTTTT
-	TRBD1	TRBV6-5	TRBJ2-5	CASKSDRGAHEQYF	TGTGCCAGCAAGTCAGACAGGGGAGCCCATGAGCAGTACTTC
-	-	TRBV10-3	TRBJ2-7	CAISEQGQGYEQYF	TGTGCCATCAGTGAACAAGGGCAGGGTTACGAGCAGTACTTC
-	-	TRBV20-1	TRBJ2-5	CSALDLRFQETQYF	TGCAGTGCCCTAGATCTGCGGTTCCAAGAGACCCAGTACTTC
-	-	TRBV24-1	TRBJ2-1	CATSGGWGSYNEQFF	TGTGCCACCAGCGGTGGGTGGGGCTCCTACAATGAGCAGTTCTTC
-	-	TRBV2	TRBJ1-4	CATGPRRGTNEKLFF	TGTGCCACCGGGCCCAGGAGGGGAACTAATGAAAAACTGTTTTTT
few	-	TRBV11-2	TRBJ2-5	CVSRRGLVLQETQYF	TGTGTCAGCAGGAGGGGATTAGTCCTCCAAGAGACCCAGTACTTC
few	-	TRBV4-1	TRBJ2-1	CASSQARLTLARNEQFF	TGCGCCAGCAGCCAAGCGAGATTAACGCTAGCACGGAATGAGCAGTTCTTC
-	-	TRBV12-3/TRBV12-4	TRBJ2-6	CASSLVESGANVLTF	TGTGCCAGCAGTTTGGTCGAGTCTGGGGCCAACGTCCTGACTTTC
few	TRBD1	TRBV6-1	TRBJ1-2	CASSARGTGHGYTF	TGTGCCAGCAGTGCCCGCGGGACAGGGCATGGCTACACCTTC
-	-	TRBV29-1	TRBJ1-1	CSARAVGNTEAFF	TGCAGTGCTAGGGCCGTTGGGAACACTGAAGCTTTCTTT
few	-	TRBV12-5	TRBJ1-1	CASDIRGGGAFF	TGTGCTAGTGATATTCGGGGAGGAGGTGCTTTCTTT
few	-	TRBV6-1	TRBJ1-2	CASSEGSLGGYTF	TGTGCCAGCAGTGAGGGCAGCCTGGGCGGCTACACCTTC
-	-	TRBV6-6	TRBJ2-7	CASSLGLYYEQYF	TGTGCCAGCAGCCTCGGCCTTTACTACGAGCAGTACTTC
-	-	TRBV6-2/TRBV6-3	TRBJ2-1	CASSGYNDNEQFF	TGTGCCAGCAGTGGGTACAACGACAATGAGCAGTTCTTC
-	-	TRBV29-1	TRBJ1-2	CSVRSGLYGYTF	TGCAGCGTTCGGTCCGGGTTATATGGCTACACCTTC
-	-	TRBV25-1	TRBJ2-3	CASSEGGTGDPYTDTQYF	TGTGCCAGCAGTGAAGGGGGGACGGGGGACCCCTACACAGATACGCAGTATTTT
few	TRBD2	TRBV5-4	TRBJ2-3	CASSSSPGAGGPVNPDTQYF	TGTGCCAGCAGCTCTTCCCCCGGAGCGGGGGGGCCTGTAAACCCAGATACGCAGTATTTT
few	-	TRBV28	TRBJ2-6	CATRGKWANVLTF	TGTGCCACCAGAGGGAAGTGGGCCAACGTCCTGACTTTC
-	TRBD1	TRBV10-3	TRBJ1-5	CAISGTQGGPNQPQHF	TGTGCCATCAGTGGGACCCAGGGGGGCCCAAATCAGCCCCAGCATTTT
-	TRBD1	TRBV19	TRBJ2-1	CASSEGTARNEQFF	TGTGCCAGTAGCGAGGGGACAGCCAGGAATGAGCAGTTCTTC
-	TRBD1	TRBV20-1	TRBJ1-5	CSADGRDREEQPQHF	TGCAGTGCTGATGGGCGAGACAGGGAAGAACAGCCCCAGCATTTT
many	TRBD1	TRBV29-1	TRBJ2-3	CSVDRDRADTQYF	TGCAGCGTTGATCGCGACAGGGCAGATACGCAGTATTTT
many	-	TRBV5-1	TRBJ2-1	CASSSPGTYNEQFF	TGCGCCAGCAGCTCACCCGGGACCTACAATGAGCAGTTCTTC
few	-	TRBV4-1	TRBJ2-7	CASSLGQEQYF	TGCGCCAGCAGCCTCGGACAAGAGCAGTACTTC
-	-	TRBV15	TRBJ1-2	CATSSGASSNYGYTF	TGTGCCACCAGCTCTGGCGCATCTTCTAACTATGGCTACACCTTC
few	TRBD2	TRBV6-5	TRBJ2-5	CASRPTSGGGQETQYF	TGTGCCAGCCGTCCCACTAGCGGGGGGGGTCAAGAGACCCAGTACTTC
-	-	TRBV14	TRBJ2-5	CASSQEFLARETQYF	TGTGCCAGCAGCCAAGAATTCCTAGCGAGGGAGACCCAGTACTTC
few	-	TRBV20-1	TRBJ1-5	CSAKTAYSNQPQHF	TGCAGTGCCAAGACGGCTTATAGCAATCAGCCCCAGCATTTT
few	TRBD1	TRBV29-1	TRBJ1-5	CSAGQGGNQPQHF	TGCAGCGCCGGACAGGGGGGAAATCAGCCCCAGCATTTT
few	-	TRBV9	TRBJ1-2	CASSVDLPANYGYTF	TGTGCCAGCAGCGTCGATTTACCAGCTAACTATGGCTACACCTTC
few	-	TRBV6-5	TRBJ2-7	CASSTTQVSSYEQYF	TGTGCCAGCAGCACCACCCAGGTCAGCTCCTACGAGCAGTACTTC
few	-	TRBV7-9	TRBJ1-2	CASTQGRTAPQNYGYTF	TGTGCCAGCACCCAAGGTCGGACAGCTCCACAGAACTATGGCTACACCTTC
-	-	TRBV7-2	TRBJ1-2	CASSVDGGGSYGYTF	TGTGCCAGCAGTGTAGACGGGGGGGGCAGCTATGGCTACACCTTC
-	-	TRBV4-2	TRBJ1-2	CASSQEGWGTSNYGYTF	TGTGCCAGCAGCCAAGAGGGTTGGGGGACCTCTAACTATGGCTACACCTTC
-	TRBD2	TRBV7-8	TRBJ2-7	CASSLTASGLGYEQYF	TGTGCCAGCAGCTTAACCGCTAGCGGGCTAGGATACGAGCAGTACTTC
-	-	TRBV15	TRBJ1-2	CATSRDRGRNYGYTF	TGTGCCACCAGCAGAGACCGCGGGCGAAACTATGGCTACACCTTC
few	-	TRBV7-9	TRBJ2-7	CASSIATGVPWEQYF	TGTGCCAGCAGCATAGCGACAGGCGTGCCGTGGGAGCAGTACTTC
few	-	TRBV7-2	TRBJ2-5	CASSLVGQSQETQYF	TGTGCCAGCAGCTTAGTGGGGCAGTCCCAAGAGACCCAGTACTTC
-	-	TRBV12-3/TRBV12-4	TRBJ2-2	CASRARDTGELFF	TGTGCCAGCAGAGCGCGGGACACCGGGGAGCTGTTTTTT
-	-	TRBV5-6	TRBJ2-4	CASLRAGTYEQYF	TGTGCCAGCTTAAGGGCAGGTACCTACGAGCAATACTTC
few	-	TRBV3-1	TRBJ2-5	CASSQAKVWETQYF	TGTGCCAGCAGCCAAGCAAAGGTCTGGGAGACCCAGTACTTC